The entry below describes one TCR beta chain. Membership in each cohort depended on participant-reported clinical history. These data belong to a study of blood T cell repertoires in COVID-19. For the study at large: In each case, the material was cDNA or gDNA derived from T cells, B-cell-depleted T cells, or PBMCs.

The data were produced by immunoSEQ multiplex PCR, yet TCRdb's version contains in-frame clones alone and is incomplete. The table includes around 250,000 clones, approximately 88% detected once. CDR3 length: 15 residues. The germline V and J ends were trimmed by 4 bases and 2 bases, with 15 bases remaining between them. Germline CDR1 and CDR2: SGHKS and YYEKEE (reference sequence). The rearrangement joins TRBV5-5 to TRBJ1-2; D perhaps matches TRBD1 (6 bases). The sequencing input was PBMCs or T cells enriched from blood (not recorded which). This clonotype was obtained from a woman between 40 and 55 years old with acute COVID-19. The CDR3 is CASSEQGFSNYGYTF. The CDR3 DNA sequence: TGTGCCAGCAGCGAACAGGGTTTCTCCAACTATGGCTACACCTTC.